The 15 T cell receptor beta chains below all came from one sample that was sequenced in a study of cytomegalovirus exposure and HLA in healthy donors. With 60 Vbeta and 13 Jbeta primers, the PCR was carried out. Assay used: immunoSEQ multiplex PCR; TCRdb lists only in-frame clones, some missing. The sample carries some 99,000 clones, around 73% recorded once. The sample taken for sequencing was PBMCs. Receptors originate from a man aged 40-49 years in good health and CMV-seronegative.

The chain recombines TRBV7-9 with TRBJ2-1, with a possible D match to TRBD2 (6 bases). Trimming pared 8 bases from V and 2 bases from J, leaving 19 bases between. The length of the CDR3 is 16 residues. Germline CDR1 and CDR2: SEHNR and FQNEAQ (reference sequence). DNA for the CDR3: TGTGCCAGCCAACGGGAGAGACTTCCACCCTACAATGAGCAGTTCTTC. Residues: CASQRERLPPYNEQFF.

This clone was detected once. The V call is TRBV6-5, the J call TRBJ1-2; 9 bases fit TRBD1. V lost 4 bases and J lost 8; bases outside the gene matches: 5. Germline values: CDR1 MNHEY, CDR2 SVGAGI. The length of the CDR3 is 13 residues. The CDR3 DNA is TGTGCCAGCAGTTGGGACAGGGAATTCGGCTACACCTTC. It yields the protein CASSWDREFGYTF.

The rearrangement uses TRBV19 and TRBJ1-5, with D possibly TRBD1 on 5 matching bases. Germline V CDR1 and CDR2: LNHDA, SQIVND (reference sequence). This CDR3 is built from 14 residues. The V end lost 4 bases, the J end lost 3 bases, and 10 bases lay between the germline ends. In nucleotides, the CDR3 is TGTGCCAGTAGTACCCGGGACTTCAATCAGCCCCAGCATTTT. It translates to CASSTRDFNQPQHF.

The V call is TRBV14, the J call TRBJ1-1; TRBD1 agrees at 8 bases. The CDR3 runs 14 residues. Trimming removed 4 bases from V and 4 bases from J; junction bases left unmatched: 5. Germline V gene data show CDR1 as SGHDN and CDR2 as FVKESK. DNA of the CDR3: TGTGCCAGCAGCCTCAGGGGGCTAGGCACTGAAGCTTTCTTT. Translating it yields CASSLRGLGTEAFF.

This rearrangement joins TRBV7-2 to TRBJ2-7; perhaps TRBD1 as D (5 bases). CDR3 length: 15 residues. With 5 bases removed from V and 3 bases from J, the gap between germline ends came to 17 bases. CDR1 is SGHTA and CDR2 is FQGNSA in the germline V gene. CDR3 sequence: CASSRTPMSYYEQYF. The CDR3, as DNA: TGTGCCAGCAGCCGGACACCGATGTCGTACTACGAGCAGTACTTC.

The V and J genes are TRBV14 and TRBJ1-2; D is ambiguous. Trimming took off 0 bases at V and 5 bases at J, with 13 bases between the two ends. The CDR3 is 15 amino acids. Germline CDR1 is SGHDN and CDR2 is FVKESK. The CDR3 DNA is TGTGCCAGCAGCCAAGATCGCGGAATCGGATATGGCTACACCTTC. Translating gives CASSQDRGIGYGYTF.

A few counts support this clone. The V call is TRBV4-3, the J call TRBJ2-4, with a possible D match to TRBD1 (6 bases). CDR3 length equals 17 residues. V lost 1 base to trimming and J lost 7 bases, with 20 bases between them. The germline V gene has CDR1 LGHNA and CDR2 YSLEER. The CDR3 DNA follows: TGCGCCAGCAGCCAAGTAACAGGGTTAAGTTTTAGGAACATTCAGTACTTC. This encodes CASSQVTGLSFRNIQYF.

The table lists this clone with a few counts. The chain has TRBV28 and TRBJ1-6; maybe TRBD1 (6 bases). Per the germline V gene, CDR1 is MDHEN and CDR2 is SYDVKM. This CDR3 spans 14 amino acids. Trimming removed 6 bases at V and 7 bases at J, with 13 bases between. In DNA form, the CDR3 reads TGTGCCAGCAGGTCGGGGGGGCAAAATTCACCCCTCCACTTT. Protein product: CASRSGGQNSPLHF. Looking up the rest from reference TRBV28 and TRBJ1-6 gives the full variable domain: DVKVTQSSRYLVKRTGEKVFLECVQDMDHENMFWYRQDPGLGLRLIYFSYDVKMKEKGDIPEGYSVSREKKERFSLILESASTNQTSMYLCASRSGGQNSPLHFGNGTRLTVT.

The gene calls are TRBV5-5 and TRBJ1-5; D is ambiguous. The CDR3 covers 14 residues. CDR1 is SGHKS, CDR2 YYEKEE, per germline (reference sequence). V gave up 4 bases and J gave up 0 bases, with 8 bases separating them. The CDR3, as DNA: TGTGCCAGCAGCGTTGGGAGTAGCAATCAGCCCCAGCATTTT. Translated: CASSVGSSNQPQHF.

The chain's CDR3 is CASGGQGMFNSPLHF. As DNA, the CDR3 is TGTGCCAGCGGGGGACAGGGGATGTTTAATTCACCCCTCCACTTT. V gene TRBV6-6 combines with J gene TRBJ1-6, with 10 bases aligning to TRBD1. Germline V lookup: CDR1 MNHNY, CDR2 SVGAGI (reference sequence). The CDR3 loop spans 15 amino acids. The V segment lost 8 bases and the J segment 6 bases; nucleotides outside the gene matches: 7.

In this sample, this clone turned up a few times. V gene TRBV27 combines with J gene TRBJ1-2; TRBD1 agrees at 11 bases. Germline assignment: CDR1 MNHEY and CDR2 SMNVEV (reference sequence). There are 15 residues in the CDR3. Losses at the gene ends were 8 bases for V and 8 bases for J; bases not matched to a gene: 13. CDR3 DNA sequence: TGTGCCAGCGCCGACCCTTTCGGGACAGGGGGGGGCTACACCTTC. Translation: CASADPFGTGGGYTF.

J is TRBJ2-7 and V is TRBV10-3, with D possibly being TRBD2 (5 bases). Germline CDR1 ENHRY, CDR2 SYGVKD. The CDR3 sequence is 15 residues long. Between the trimmed V and J ends, which lost 4 bases and 0 bases, there was a span of 13 bases. Here the CDR3 reads CAISAGEISSYEQYF. Written as DNA, the CDR3 is TGTGCCATCAGTGCTGGGGAGATCAGCTCCTACGAGCAGTACTTC.

The rearrangement uses TRBV6-1 and TRBJ1-1, with D perhaps TRBD1 (5 bases). Trimming left V 4 bases short and J 1 base short, with 7 bases between. Germline V lookup: CDR1 MNHNS, CDR2 SASEGT. This CDR3 is 13 amino acids long. The CDR3 nucleotides are TGTGCCAGCAGTGGACAGAAGAACACTGAAGCTTTCTTT. Residues: CASSGQKNTEAFF.

The chain uses TRBV5-1 and TRBJ2-2; TRBD2 matches 8 bases. Trimming cost V 5 bases and J 4 bases; bases outside gene matches: 7. Germline-derived CDR1 and CDR2 are SGHRS and YFSETQ. This CDR3 has 15 amino acids. The CDR3 loop reads CASSRTSFSTGELFF. CDR3 in DNA: TGCGCCAGCAGTAGGACTAGCTTCTCCACCGGGGAGCTGTTTTTT. Drawing the rest from reference TRBV5-1 and TRBJ2-2, the complete variable domain is KAGVTQTPRYLIKTRGQQVTLSCSPISGHRSVSWYQQTPGQGLQFLFEYFSETQRNKGNFPGRFSGRQFSNSRSEMNVSTLELGDSALYLCASSRTSFSTGELFFGEGSRLTVL.

The chain combines TRBV4-3 with TRBJ2-5, with a weak D call TRBD1 (6 bases). V gave up 4 bases and J gave up 4 bases, with 16 bases separating them. The CDR3 totals 15 residues. Germline CDR1 reads LGHNA; CDR2 reads YSLEER. In nucleotides, the CDR3 is TGCGCCAGCAGCCCCAAAGTGGGGGCAGGAGAGACCCAGTACTTC. This translates into CASSPKVGAGETQYF.